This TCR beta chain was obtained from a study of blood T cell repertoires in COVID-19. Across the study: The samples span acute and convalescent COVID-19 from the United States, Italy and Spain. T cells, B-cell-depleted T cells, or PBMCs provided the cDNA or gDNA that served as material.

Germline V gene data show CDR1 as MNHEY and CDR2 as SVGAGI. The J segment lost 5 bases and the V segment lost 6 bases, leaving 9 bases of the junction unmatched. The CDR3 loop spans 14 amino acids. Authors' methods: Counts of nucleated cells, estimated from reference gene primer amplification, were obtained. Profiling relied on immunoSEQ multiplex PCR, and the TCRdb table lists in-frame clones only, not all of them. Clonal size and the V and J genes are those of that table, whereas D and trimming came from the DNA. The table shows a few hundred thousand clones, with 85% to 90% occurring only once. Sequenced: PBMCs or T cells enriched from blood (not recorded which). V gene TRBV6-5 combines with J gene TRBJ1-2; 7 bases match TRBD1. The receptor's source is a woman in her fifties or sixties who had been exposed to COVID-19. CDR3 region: CASRLTGAQYGYTF. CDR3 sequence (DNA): TGTGCCAGCAGGCTCACAGGGGCGCAGTATGGCTACACCTTC.